This T cell receptor (beta chain) was captured in a study of CXCR3-negative and CXCR3-positive naive CD8 T cells. Broader study findings: Naive cells that were CXCR3-positive had more hydrophobic TRB CDR3s (compared with CXCR3-negative naive cells).

CDR1 is SQVTM, CDR2 ANQGSEA, per germline. The CDR3 runs 15 residues. Definition of naive CD8+ T cells rested on a CD45RO-CCR7+CD27+CD95- profile. About this clonotype itself: Its antigen is still unknown.

The TRB cDNA libraries were prepared by 5' RACE with UMI labels. TCRdb reprocessed the 5' RACE reads, with one entry per CDR3 protein and no DNA. The sample's table shows about 63,000 distinct CDR3 sequences. Sequences were obtained from naive CXCR3+ CD8+ T cells from blood. Subset given: CD45RO-CCR7+CD27+CD95- naive CD8+ T cells expressing CXCR3 (TNR3+). The receptor comes from a human donor in good health. Some clones in this sample may be carry-over from other donors' samples. The chain uses TRBV29-1 and TRBJ2-2; TCRdb reports TRBD1, a call that lacks DNA to check it against. CDR3 amino acids: CSTPGTGPNTGELFF.